This entry is about one T cell receptor beta chain. The sample is drawn from a study of blood T cell repertoires in COVID-19. Overall study: PBMCs, B-cell-depleted T cells, or T cells provided the cDNA or gDNA that made up the material.

As processed by the authors: It was from reference gene primer amplification that nucleated cell counts were estimated. Some clones are missing from TCRdb's copy, which holds only in-frame ones; the method was immunoSEQ multiplex PCR. V, J and clone size derive from that table, while D and trimming were established from the DNA sequence. The table has 100,000 to 150,000 clones, around 89% seen once; the top ten hold approximately 4.5%. The CDR3 consists of 15 residues. Germline V gene data show CDR1 as SGHRS and CDR2 as YFSETQ. Trimming took 0 bases from V and 4 from J; bases not matched to a gene: 2.

The source material was peripheral blood. The chain couples TRBV5-1 to TRBJ1-3; 9 bases map to TRBD1. The origin of this receptor is a man in his 60s with COVID-19, enrolled during active disease. The CDR3 DNA follows: TGCGCCAGCAGCTTGGGACAGGGGGTAGGAAACACCATATATTTT. It yields the protein CASSLGQGVGNTIYF.